A single T cell receptor beta chain is shown here with its context. Its specificity is not known. The sample comes from a study of T cell repertoires in cytomegalovirus infection. Study overall: The public TCR beta signatures pointed to both CMV infection and matching HLA type. Regarding the study as a whole: People with CMV and the relevant HLA were identified by cumulative public TCR beta family frequency.

One entry per CDR3 protein results from TCRdb running MiXCR on the reads. The sample carries roughly 120,000 distinct CDR3 sequences, around 30% recorded once. The CDR3 extends over 17 amino acids. The V gene lost 3 bases and the J gene lost 3 bases, with 20 bases spanning the gap. In germline, CDR1 is SGDLS, CDR2 YYNGEE. The sequencing used CD8+ T cells from cultured PBMCs, collected from culture after CMV antigen stimulation. The source is a human donor in good health (CMV status not recorded). Some clones in this sample may be carry-over from other donors' samples. The V call is TRBV9, the J call TRBJ2-3; D may correspond to TRBD1 or TRBD2 (5 bases each). The CDR3 reads CASSGPTWGRGTDTQYF. The DNA of the CDR3 is TGTGCCAGCAGCGGCCCGACGTGGGGCAGAGGGACAGATACGCAGTATTTT.